Below, one T cell receptor (beta chain) is given with its context. The CDR3 runs 20 residues. The germline gives CDR1 MNHEY, CDR2 SMNVEV (reference sequence). V dropped 6 bases and J dropped 7; count of bases not matched to a gene: 25. This sample is drawn from a study of shared clonotypes between healthy human individuals. Profiling relied on immunoSEQ multiplex PCR, and the TCRdb table lists in-frame clones only, not all of them. This sample has 550,000 to 750,000 clones, with roughly 94% found just once. Naive CD8 cells were CD45RO-negative, positively selected for CCR7, excluding terminally differentiated effector memory CD45RA+ cells.

The sequence was collected from a man in his thirties or forties in good health. Material: naive CD8+ T cells sorted from blood. J is TRBJ2-1 and V is TRBV27; TRBD2 matches at 9 bases. CDR3 sequence reads: CASSPPTGTPVAGVSNEQFF. The CDR3, as DNA: TGTGCCAGCAGCCCACCGACAGGGACGCCGGTAGCGGGAGTGAGTAATGAGCAGTTCTTC.